These T cell receptor beta chains were read from a single sample in a study of regulatory T cells in long-lasting Graves disease. TCRdb re-called the multiplex PCR reads through MiXCR, storing one row per CDR3 protein. The sample yields 440,000 or so distinct CDR3 sequences, about 16% seen once. The data also belong to a second study, concerning T cells in Graves' hyperthyroidism and ophthalmopathy.

The sample in question was peripheral blood mononuclear cells (PBMCs), obtained at new diagnosis, from a patient treated with antithyroid drugs. These TCRs come from a woman aged 30 to 39 with Graves disease. CDR3s include the opening cysteine and the closing phenylalanine or tryptophan. Each record gives: clone size, D gene, J gene, V gene, CDR3 DNA, CDR3 protein. D genes are given only for firm matches. Only some rows state a clone size, as once, few, many or a class for expanded clones.

many	.	TRBJ2-7	TRBV12-3/TRBV12-4	TGTGCCAGCAGTTTAGGCGGTGCCGCCGAGCAGTACTTC	CASSLGGAAEQYF
many	TRBD2	TRBJ2-1	TRBV20-1	TGCAGTGCTAGAGTTGGGACTAGCGGTTACAATGAGCAGTTCTTC	CSARVGTSGYNEQFF
many	.	TRBJ2-5	TRBV7-8	TGTGCCAGCAGCTTATGGGTTCGACAGTCCCAAGAGACCCAGTACTTC	CASSLWVRQSQETQYF
few	.	TRBJ1-2	TRBV6-1	TGTGCCAGCAGGGATTCAATAGTGGACCTTAATGGCTACACCTTC	CASRDSIVDLNGYTF
many	TRBD1	TRBJ2-7	TRBV6-1	TGTGCCAGCAGTAAAGCTAACCGGGACAGACGACTTTACGAGCAGTACTTC	CASSKANRDRRLYEQYF
many	TRBD1	TRBJ1-5	TRBV20-1	TGCAGTGCTAGGCCCGGGACAGGGGGTGATCAGCCCCAGCATTTT	CSARPGTGGDQPQHF
many	TRBD1	TRBJ2-7	TRBV6-2/TRBV6-3	TGTGCCAGCAGTGAACAGGGGGGCTACGAGCAGTACTTC	CASSEQGGYEQYF
many	TRBD1	TRBJ2-1	TRBV7-9	TGTGCCAGCAGCCCCAGACAGGGGGCGCGCCACAATGAGCAGTTCTTC	CASSPRQGARHNEQFF
many	.	TRBJ2-2	TRBV11-2	TGTGCCAGCAGCTTCCTCCGGGCCACGACCGGGGAGCTGTTTTTT	CASSFLRATTGELFF
.	TRBD1	TRBJ2-5	TRBV20-1	TGCAGTGCTAGCCCCGGGACAGCCGGAGAGACCCAGTACTTC	CSASPGTAGETQYF
many	.	TRBJ2-3	TRBV2	TGTGCCAGCAGTGATATGTCCGGCACAGATACGCAGTATTTT	CASSDMSGTDTQYF